One and the same sample provided the 27 T cell receptor beta chains below, sequenced in a study of T cell repertoires in cytomegalovirus infection. These receptors are not linked to any known antigen. TCRdb reprocessed the reads with MiXCR, giving one entry per CDR3 protein. The sample lists 450,000 to 650,000 distinct CDR3 sequences; just under 40% were seen once. The specimen comprised cultured PBMCs, sampled from culture after CMV antigen stimulation. These receptors all stem from a human donor in good health (CMV status not recorded). Some clones in this sample may be carry-over from other donors' samples.

The V call is TRBV4-3, the J call TRBJ1-2; 7 bases agree with TRBD1. CDR1 LGHNA and CDR2 YSLEER come from the germline V gene. V was pared by 1 base and J by 8 bases, with 10 bases of the junction left unmatched. The CDR3 loop spans 15 amino acids. CDR3 amino acids: CASSQGGQKGSGYTF. The CDR3 DNA is TGCGCCAGCAGCCAAGGGGGACAGAAAGGGTCGGGCTACACCTTC.

This chain joins TRBV11-2 and TRBJ2-7, with a possible D match to TRBD1 (5 bases). Trimming took off 3 bases at V and 3 bases at J, with 12 bases between the two ends. Germline V gene data show CDR1 as SGHAT and CDR2 as FQNNGV. The CDR3 totals 14 residues. The DNA of the CDR3 is TGTGCCAGCAGCTTTGGACACCTGAACTACGAGCAGTACTTC. It is translated as CASSFGHLNYEQYF.

Notes on this clonotype: A much larger clone is a single base away; this may be a read error. J is TRBJ1-2 and V is TRBV6-5; 7 bases match TRBD1. V lost 6 bases to trimming and J lost 4 bases; unmatched junction nucleotides: 5. Germline V gives CDR1 MNHEY, CDR2 SVGAGI. CDR3 length: 13 residues. CDR3 sequence (DNA): TGTGCCAGCAGACTCGGGACAGCCTATGGCTACACCTTC. It is translated as CASRLGTAYGYTF.

This clonotype came up many times. The rearrangement links TRBV7-2 to TRBJ1-1; no clear D. The germline V gene encodes CDR1 SGHTA and CDR2 FQGNSA. V shed 1 base and J shed 4 bases, with 10 bases lying between them. The CDR3 spans 14 residues. CDR3 in DNA: TGTGCCAGCAGCTTAGGGTTGATGGGCACTGAAGCTTTCTTT. This codes for CASSLGLMGTEAFF.

This chain uses TRBV7-2 with TRBJ1-3; D possibly corresponds to TRBD1 (6 bases). Trimming stripped 4 bases from V and 4 bases from J, with 8 bases between. The CDR3 has 13 residues. Germline V gene lookup returns CDR1 SGHTA and CDR2 FQGNSA. CDR3 in DNA: TGTGCCAGCAGCTACAGGGAGGGAAACACCATATATTTT. Its protein is CASSYREGNTIYF.

The V and J genes are TRBV5-6 and TRBJ2-5; 8 nucleotides align to TRBD2. Per germline, CDR1 SGHDT and CDR2 YYEEEE. This CDR3 spans 14 amino acids. J gave up 2 bases and V 5 bases, and 5 bases lay outside the gene matches. CDR3 in DNA: TGTGCCAGCAGGAACACGGGGGGGCAAGAGACCCAGTACTTC. Translating gives CASRNTGGQETQYF.

This clonotype has just a few counts. The rearrangement uses TRBV29-1 and TRBJ2-7, with TRBD1 matching over 9 bases. Per germline, CDR1 SQVTM and CDR2 ANQGSEA. Trimming cost V 6 bases and J 4 bases; bases outside gene matches: 4. CDR3 length: 12 residues. This chain's CDR3 is CSVGQGAYEQYF. CDR3 DNA sequence: TGCAGCGTGGGACAGGGAGCGTACGAGCAGTACTTC.

The chain combines TRBV6-2 or TRBV6-3 with TRBJ2-1, with D possibly being TRBD2 (6 bases). The CDR3 has 13 amino acids. The V gene lost 3 bases and the J gene lost 7 bases, with 10 bases spanning the gap. Per the germline V gene, CDR1 is MNHEY and CDR2 is SVGEGT. CDR3 region: CASSYGGWNEQFF. The CDR3 bases are TGTGCCAGCAGTTATGGGGGGTGGAATGAGCAGTTCTTC.

This chain joins TRBV2 and TRBJ1-2; 8 bases align to TRBD1. This CDR3 is built from 15 residues. V shed 6 bases, J shed 5 bases, and the junction held 11 bases outside the gene matches. The germline gives CDR1 SNHLY, CDR2 FYNNEI. The DNA of the CDR3 is TGTGCCAGCAGGGTAACAACAGGGGGAGGATATGGCTACACCTTC. Translation gives CASRVTTGGGYGYTF. Together with reference TRBV2 and TRBJ1-2, the CDR3 gives the full variable domain: EPEVTQTPSHQVTQMGQEVILRCVPISNHLYFYWYRQILGQKVEFLVSFYNNEISEKSEIFDDQFSVERPDGSNFTLKIRSTKLEDSAMYFCASRVTTGGGYGYTFGSGTRLTVV.

The V and J genes are TRBV7-2 and TRBJ1-6; perhaps TRBD1 as D (5 bases). Trimming took 3 bases from V and 6 from J, leaving 12 bases between them. The length of the CDR3 is 15 residues. Germline CDR1 SGHTA, CDR2 FQGNSA. DNA of the CDR3: TGTGCCAGCAGCTTCATTGGGGGGGGTAATTCACCCCTCCACTTT. Encoded protein: CASSFIGGGNSPLHF.

This rearrangement joins TRBV5-1 to TRBJ2-7; D is uncertain. V lost 0 bases and J lost 2, with 9 bases in between. The CDR3 runs to 14 residues. In germline, CDR1 is SGHRS, CDR2 YFSETQ. CDR3 DNA sequence: TGCGCCAGCAGCTTGGGGCCATCGGCCTACGAGCAGTACTTC. Translated: CASSLGPSAYEQYF. The full variable domain, with the rest looked up from reference TRBV5-1 and TRBJ2-7, is KAGVTQTPRYLIKTRGQQVTLSCSPISGHRSVSWYQQTPGQGLQFLFEYFSETQRNKGNFPGRFSGRQFSNSRSEMNVSTLELGDSALYLCASSLGPSAYEQYFGPGTRLTVT.

This sequence joins TRBV6-8 and TRBJ1-1, with 8 bases identical to TRBD1. J gave up 0 bases and V 10 bases, and 4 bases lay outside the gene matches. The CDR3 totals 13 residues. Germline assignment: CDR1 MNHGY and CDR2 SAAAGT. CDR3 DNA sequence: TGTGCCATCGGACAGGGCATGAACACTGAAGCTTTCTTT. This translates into CAIGQGMNTEAFF.

This clonotype was counted at least ten times. This chain joins TRBV7-2 and TRBJ2-5; TRBD2 matches 8 bases. J gave up 5 bases and V 6 bases, and 11 bases lay outside the gene matches. The CDR3 length is 15 residues. Germline V lookup: CDR1 SGHTA, CDR2 FQGNSA. In nucleotides, the CDR3 is TGTGCCAGCAGACTAGACGGGGGGGCGGGGGAGACCCAGTACTTC. Its protein product is CASRLDGGAGETQYF. The variable domain in full, with the rest retrieved from reference TRBV7-2 and TRBJ2-5, is GAGVSQSPSNKVTEKGKDVELRCDPISGHTALYWYRQSLGQGLEFLIYFQGNSAPDKSGLPSDRFSAERTGGSVSTLTIQRTQQEDSAVYLCASRLDGGAGETQYFGPGTRLLVL.

The chain combines TRBV7-2 with TRBJ2-1, with D possibly TRBD2 on 5 matching bases. The germline V gene has CDR1 SGHTA and CDR2 FQGNSA. Deletions cut 1 base from V and 9 bases from J, with 10 bases between. CDR3 length: 13 amino acids. The CDR3 coding sequence is TGTGCCAGCAGCTTAGGGAACGAGGGTGAGCAGTTCTTC. It yields the protein CASSLGNEGEQFF.

This clonotype was counted only a few times. The chain couples TRBV7-2 to TRBJ2-5; 8 positions match TRBD1. This CDR3 comprises 14 residues. The V and J ends lost 4 bases and 4 bases, in that order; junction bases with no gene match: 5. Germline-derived CDR1 and CDR2 are SGHTA and FQGNSA. The CDR3 loop is CASSSAQGGETQYF. The CDR3, as DNA: TGTGCCAGCAGCTCCGCACAGGGGGGAGAGACCCAGTACTTC.

This clonotype was found once. The chain carries TRBV27 and TRBJ2-7; TRBD2 matches 11 bases. V lost 5 bases and J lost 7; bases outside the gene matches: 7. Germline V lookup: CDR1 MNHEY, CDR2 SMNVEV (reference sequence). This CDR3 has 14 residues. The CDR3 region has the DNA TGTGCCAGCAGTCCACTAGCGGGAGAGATGGAGCAGTACTTC. The encoded protein is CASSPLAGEMEQYF.

As regards this clonotype: A junction boundary mismatches the germline segment, possibly from a read error. This chain connects TRBV4-1 to TRBJ1-5; D gene unclear. Looked up from germline, CDR1 is MGHRA and CDR2 is YSYEKL. The CDR3 is 13 amino acids. The CDR3 protein is CANSQERRQPQHF. In nucleotides, the CDR3 is TGCGCCAACAGCCAAGAGCGGCGACAGCCCCAGCATTTT.

This clonotype was seen a handful of times. The rearrangement joins TRBV7-8 to TRBJ2-3; D not resolved. Trimming removed 5 bases from V and 4 bases from J, with 16 bases in between. Germline assignment: CDR1 SGHVS and CDR2 FQNEAQ. The CDR3 consists of 15 residues. As DNA, the CDR3 is TGTGCCAGCAGCCCTAGACTCGTACCCCCAGATACGCAGTATTTT. Protein sequence: CASSPRLVPPDTQYF.

The CDR3 nucleotides read TGTGCCAGCAGCTTAGGTTTTACGACAGATACGCAGTATTTT. Its protein product is CASSLGFTTDTQYF. The chain recombines TRBV7-6 with TRBJ2-3; D ambiguous. V was cut by 1 base and J by 3 bases, with 8 bases left in between. The CDR3 runs 14 residues. Germline V gene lookup returns CDR1 SGHVS and CDR2 FNYEAQ.

This chain links TRBV28 with TRBJ2-7, with TRBD2 matching 8 bases. J lost 5 bases, V lost 5 bases, and 5 bases had no gene match. From germline, CDR1 is MDHEN and CDR2 SYDVKM. The CDR3 is 13 residues long. CDR3 amino acids: CASSPSGSHEQYF. DNA of the CDR3: TGTGCCAGCAGTCCTAGCGGGTCACACGAGCAGTACTTC. The full variable domain, rest sourced from reference TRBV28 and TRBJ2-7, is DVKVTQSSRYLVKRTGEKVFLECVQDMDHENMFWYRQDPGLGLRLIYFSYDVKMKEKGDIPEGYSVSREKKERFSLILESASTNQTSMYLCASSPSGSHEQYFGPGTRLTVT.

The rearrangement links TRBV10-3 to TRBJ2-5; perhaps TRBD1 as D (6 bases). Between the trimmed V and J ends, which lost 10 bases and 0 bases, there was a span of 9 bases. CDR3 length: 12 residues. CDR1 is ENHRY and CDR2 is SYGVKD in the germline V gene. The CDR3 bases are TGTGCCACCAAGGGGGACCAAGAGACCCAGTACTTC. Its protein is CATKGDQETQYF.

This clonotype has more than one count but fewer than ten. J is TRBJ2-3 and V is TRBV20-1, with D perhaps matching TRBD2 (7 bases). The CDR3 sequence is 15 residues long. CDR1 and CDR2 from the germline V gene are DFQATT and SNEGSKA (reference sequence). V shed 0 bases and J shed 1 base, with 11 bases lying between them. This CDR3 reads CSARDGGGRTDTQYF. The CDR3 DNA reads TGCAGTGCTAGAGATGGGGGGGGGCGCACAGATACGCAGTATTTT.

CDR3 coding DNA: TGTGCCAGCAGCACTCGGACTAGCGGGGGGGCCAATGAGCAGTTCTTC. This gives the protein CASSTRTSGGANEQFF. This sequence joins TRBV7-2 and TRBJ2-1; 15 bases are shared with TRBD2. Germline V lookup: CDR1 SGHTA, CDR2 FQGNSA. This CDR3 spans 16 amino acids. Losses at the gene ends were 5 bases for V and 6 bases for J; bases not matched to a gene: 5.

The rearrangement uses TRBV5-1 and TRBJ2-7; the match to TRBD2 covers 8 bases. Germline CDR1 is SGHRS and CDR2 is YFSETQ. V shed 0 bases, J shed 4 bases, and the junction held 12 bases outside the gene matches. The CDR3 extends over 17 amino acids. CDR3: CASSLGAGAPEEYEQYF. The CDR3 DNA reads as TGCGCCAGCAGCTTGGGAGCGGGAGCCCCCGAAGAATACGAGCAGTACTTC.

DNA for the CDR3: TGTGCCAGCAGGGACGGGATCGATACGCAGTATTTT. Encoded protein: CASRDGIDTQYF. This chain uses TRBV6-5 with TRBJ2-3; a possible D gene is TRBD2 (5 bases). Per the germline V gene, CDR1 is MNHEY and CDR2 is SVGAGI. CDR3 length: 12 residues. V gave up 6 bases and J gave up 6 bases, with 10 bases separating them.

V usage is TRBV4-1 and J usage is TRBJ1-4; D gene unclear. Trimming removed 0 bases at V and 0 bases at J, with 11 bases between. The CDR3 sequence is 17 residues long. CDR1 and CDR2 (germline): MGHRA, YSYEKL. The CDR3 reads CASSQEPATSTNEKLFF. As DNA, the CDR3 is TGCGCCAGCAGCCAAGAACCTGCAACCTCAACTAATGAAAAACTGTTTTTT.

J is TRBJ1-2 and V is TRBV20-1; D may be TRBD1 (6 bases). Trimming took off 6 bases at V and 7 bases at J, with 18 bases between the two ends. The CDR3 has 13 residues. The germline CDR1 and CDR2 sequences are DFQATT and SNEGSKA (reference sequence). The CDR3 sequence: CSANTGRSGGYTF. The CDR3 nucleotides are TGCAGTGCCAATACAGGGAGAAGTGGTGGCTACACCTTC.